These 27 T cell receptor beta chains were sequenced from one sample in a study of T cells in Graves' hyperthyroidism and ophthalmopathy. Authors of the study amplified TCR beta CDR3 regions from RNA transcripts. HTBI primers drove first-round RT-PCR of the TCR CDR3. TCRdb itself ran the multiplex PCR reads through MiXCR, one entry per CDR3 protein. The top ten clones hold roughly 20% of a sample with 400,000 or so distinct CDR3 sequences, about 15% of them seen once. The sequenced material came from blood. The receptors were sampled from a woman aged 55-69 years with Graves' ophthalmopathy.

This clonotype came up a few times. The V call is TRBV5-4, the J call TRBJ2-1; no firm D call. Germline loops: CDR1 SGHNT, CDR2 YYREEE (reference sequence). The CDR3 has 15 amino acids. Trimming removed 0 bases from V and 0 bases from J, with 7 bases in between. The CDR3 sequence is CASSLGRPSYNEQFF. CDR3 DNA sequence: TGTGCCAGCAGCTTGGGCAGACCCTCCTACAATGAGCAGTTCTTC.

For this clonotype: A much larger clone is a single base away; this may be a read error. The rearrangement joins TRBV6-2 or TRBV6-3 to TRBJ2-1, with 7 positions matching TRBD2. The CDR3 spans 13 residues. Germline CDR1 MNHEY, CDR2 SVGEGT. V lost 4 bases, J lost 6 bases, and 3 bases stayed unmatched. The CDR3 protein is CASSSGGSNEQFF. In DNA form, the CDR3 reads TGTGCCAGCAGTTCCGGCGGGAGCAATGAGCAGTTCTTC.

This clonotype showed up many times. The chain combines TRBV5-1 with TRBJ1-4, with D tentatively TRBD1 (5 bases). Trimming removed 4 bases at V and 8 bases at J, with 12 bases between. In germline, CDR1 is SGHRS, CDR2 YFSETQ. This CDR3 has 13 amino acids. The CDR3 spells CASSKDNIEKLFF. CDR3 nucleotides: TGCGCCAGCAGCAAGGACAATATCGAAAAACTGTTTTTT.

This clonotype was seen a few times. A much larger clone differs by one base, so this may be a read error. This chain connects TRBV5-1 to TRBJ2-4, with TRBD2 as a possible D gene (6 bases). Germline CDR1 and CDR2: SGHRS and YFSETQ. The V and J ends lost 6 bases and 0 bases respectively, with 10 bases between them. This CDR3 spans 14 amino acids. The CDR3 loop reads CASNFGRAKNIQYF. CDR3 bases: TGCGCCAGCAACTTCGGGAGAGCCAAAAACATTCAGTACTTC.

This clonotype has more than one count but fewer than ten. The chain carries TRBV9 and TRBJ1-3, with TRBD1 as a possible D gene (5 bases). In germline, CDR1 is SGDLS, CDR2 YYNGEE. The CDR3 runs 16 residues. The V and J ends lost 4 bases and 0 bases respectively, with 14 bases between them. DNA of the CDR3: TGTGCCAGCAGCACCTTAGGGGACGGCTCTGGAAACACCATATATTTT. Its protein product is CASSTLGDGSGNTIYF.

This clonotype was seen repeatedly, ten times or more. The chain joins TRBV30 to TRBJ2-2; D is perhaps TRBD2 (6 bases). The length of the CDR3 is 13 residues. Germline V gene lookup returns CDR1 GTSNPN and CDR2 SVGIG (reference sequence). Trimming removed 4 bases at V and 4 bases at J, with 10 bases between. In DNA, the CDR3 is TGTGCCTGGATTCCGCGGGGCACCGGGGAGCTGTTTTTT. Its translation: CAWIPRGTGELFF.

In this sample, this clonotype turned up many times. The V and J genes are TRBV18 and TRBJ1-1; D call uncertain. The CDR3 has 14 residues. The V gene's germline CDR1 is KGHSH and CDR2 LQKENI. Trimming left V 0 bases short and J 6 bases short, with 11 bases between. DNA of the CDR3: TGTGCCAGCTCACCACCCGGCGGGCAAGCTGAAGCTTTCTTT. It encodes CASSPPGGQAEAFF.

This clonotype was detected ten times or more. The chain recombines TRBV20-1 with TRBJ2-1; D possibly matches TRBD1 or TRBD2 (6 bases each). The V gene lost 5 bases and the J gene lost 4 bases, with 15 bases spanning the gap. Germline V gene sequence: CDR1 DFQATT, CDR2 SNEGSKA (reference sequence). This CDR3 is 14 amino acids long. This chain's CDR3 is CSALFQGRYNEQFF. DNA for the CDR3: TGCAGTGCTTTATTTCAGGGGAGGTACAATGAGCAGTTCTTC.

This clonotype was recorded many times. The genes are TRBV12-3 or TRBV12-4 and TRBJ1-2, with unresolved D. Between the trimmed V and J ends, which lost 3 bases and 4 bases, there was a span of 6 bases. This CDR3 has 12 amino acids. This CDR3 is CASSLEAYGYTF. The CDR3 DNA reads TGTGCCAGCAGTTTGGAAGCCTATGGCTACACCTTC.

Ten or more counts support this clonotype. The CDR3 coding sequence is TGTGCCAGCAGCCAAGGTCGCACGAACACCGGGGAGCTGTTTTTT. Amino acids: CASSQGRTNTGELFF. V gene TRBV3-1 combines with J gene TRBJ2-2; D uncertain. Germline values: CDR1 LGHDT, CDR2 YNNKEL (reference sequence). Deletions cut 1 base from V and 0 bases from J, with 6 bases between. This CDR3 region has 15 residues.

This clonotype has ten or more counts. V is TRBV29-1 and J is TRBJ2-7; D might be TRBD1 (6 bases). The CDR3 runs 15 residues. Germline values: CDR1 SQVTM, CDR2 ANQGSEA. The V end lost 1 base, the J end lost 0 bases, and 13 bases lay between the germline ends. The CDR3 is CSVEVDSFSSYEQYF. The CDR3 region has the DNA TGCAGCGTTGAAGTGGACAGTTTCAGCTCCTACGAGCAGTACTTC.

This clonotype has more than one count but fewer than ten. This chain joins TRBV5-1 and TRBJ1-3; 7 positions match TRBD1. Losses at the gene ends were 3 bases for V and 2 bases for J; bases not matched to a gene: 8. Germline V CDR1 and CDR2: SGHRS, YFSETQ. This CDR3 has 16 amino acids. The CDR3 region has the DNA TGCGCCAGCAGCTCACAGGGGCTGGGGCCTGGAAACACCATATATTTT. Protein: CASSSQGLGPGNTIYF.

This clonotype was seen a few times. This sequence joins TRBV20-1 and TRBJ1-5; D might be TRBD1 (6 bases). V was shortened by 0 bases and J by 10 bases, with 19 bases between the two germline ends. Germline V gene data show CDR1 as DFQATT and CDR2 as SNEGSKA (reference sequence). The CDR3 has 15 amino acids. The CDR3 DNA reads TGCAGTGCTAGAGATCGCGGGGGGCCCGGAGGCCCCCAGCATTTT. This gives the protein CSARDRGGPGGPQHF.

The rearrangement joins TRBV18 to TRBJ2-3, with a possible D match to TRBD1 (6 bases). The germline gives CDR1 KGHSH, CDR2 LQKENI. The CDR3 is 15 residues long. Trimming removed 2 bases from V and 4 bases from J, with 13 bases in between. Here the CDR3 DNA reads TGTGCCAGCTCACCATTGAGGACAGCCCCAGATACGCAGTATTTT. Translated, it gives CASSPLRTAPDTQYF.

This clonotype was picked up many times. The CDR3 nucleotides read TGTGCCAGCGAGCAGGGAAATGGCTACACCTTC. Its translation: CASEQGNGYTF. The chain couples TRBV10-3 to TRBJ1-2; TRBD1 might be the D (5 bases). V was shortened by 10 bases and J by 6 bases, with 12 bases between the two germline ends. This CDR3 spans 11 amino acids. From germline, CDR1 is ENHRY and CDR2 SYGVKD.

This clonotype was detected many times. The DNA of the CDR3 is TGTGCCAGCAGCCGAACGCGGCCCGGTGAGCAGTTCTTC. Translation gives CASSRTRPGEQFF. The V gene is TRBV28, the J gene TRBJ2-1; D remains ambiguous. V lost 6 bases and J lost 9, with 15 bases in between. This CDR3 has 13 residues. The germline V gene encodes CDR1 MDHEN and CDR2 SYDVKM.

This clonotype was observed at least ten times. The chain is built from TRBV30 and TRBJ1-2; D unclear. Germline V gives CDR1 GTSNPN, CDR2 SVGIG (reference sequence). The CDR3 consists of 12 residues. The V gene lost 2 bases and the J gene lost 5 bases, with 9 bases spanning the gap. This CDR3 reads CAWSSGPYGYTF. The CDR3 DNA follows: TGTGCCTGGAGTTCCGGACCGTATGGCTACACCTTC.

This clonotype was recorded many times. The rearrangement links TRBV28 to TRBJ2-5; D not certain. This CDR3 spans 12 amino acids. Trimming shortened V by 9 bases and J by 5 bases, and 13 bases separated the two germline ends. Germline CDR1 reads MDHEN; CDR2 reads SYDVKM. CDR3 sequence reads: CASLTAGETQYF. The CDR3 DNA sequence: TGTGCCAGTCTGACGGCCGGCGAGACCCAGTACTTC.

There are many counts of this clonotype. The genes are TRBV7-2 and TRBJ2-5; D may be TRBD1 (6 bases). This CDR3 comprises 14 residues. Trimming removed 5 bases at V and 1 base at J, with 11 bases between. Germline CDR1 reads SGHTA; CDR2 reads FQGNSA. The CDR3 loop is CASSRYRVQETQYF. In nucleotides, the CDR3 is TGTGCCAGCAGCCGATACAGGGTCCAAGAGACCCAGTACTTC.

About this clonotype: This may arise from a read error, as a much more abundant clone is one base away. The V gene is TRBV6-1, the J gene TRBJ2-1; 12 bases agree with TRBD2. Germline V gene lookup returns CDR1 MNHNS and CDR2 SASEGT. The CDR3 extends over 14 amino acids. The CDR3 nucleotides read TGTGCCAGCATAAAGACTAGCGGGAGCTATGAGGAGTTCTTC. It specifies CASIKTSGSYEEFF.

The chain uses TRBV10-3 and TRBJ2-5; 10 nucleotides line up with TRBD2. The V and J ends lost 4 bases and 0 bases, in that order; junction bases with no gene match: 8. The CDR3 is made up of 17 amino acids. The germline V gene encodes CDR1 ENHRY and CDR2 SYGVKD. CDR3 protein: CAISGERAGGDQETQYF. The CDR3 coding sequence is TGTGCCATCAGTGGAGAAAGAGCGGGAGGGGACCAAGAGACCCAGTACTTC.

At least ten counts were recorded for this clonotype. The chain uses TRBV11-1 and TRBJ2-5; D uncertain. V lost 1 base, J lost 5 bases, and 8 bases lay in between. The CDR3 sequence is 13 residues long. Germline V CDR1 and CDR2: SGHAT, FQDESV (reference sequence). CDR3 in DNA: TGTGCCAGCAGCTTAGGAGCTTTGGAGACCCAGTACTTC. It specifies CASSLGALETQYF.

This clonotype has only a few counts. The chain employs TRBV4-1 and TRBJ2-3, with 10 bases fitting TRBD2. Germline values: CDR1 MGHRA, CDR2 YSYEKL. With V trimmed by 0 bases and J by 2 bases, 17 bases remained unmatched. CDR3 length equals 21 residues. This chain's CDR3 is CASSQELMASGRTGITDTQYF. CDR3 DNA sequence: TGCGCCAGCAGCCAAGAACTGATGGCTAGCGGGAGAACGGGGATCACAGATACGCAGTATTTT.

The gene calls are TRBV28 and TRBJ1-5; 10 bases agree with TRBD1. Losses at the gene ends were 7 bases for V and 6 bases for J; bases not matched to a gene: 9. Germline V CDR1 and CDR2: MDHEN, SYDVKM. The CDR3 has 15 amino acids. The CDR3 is CASTPEGQGTQPQHF. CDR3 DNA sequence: TGTGCCAGCACTCCCGAGGGACAGGGGACTCAGCCCCAGCATTTT.

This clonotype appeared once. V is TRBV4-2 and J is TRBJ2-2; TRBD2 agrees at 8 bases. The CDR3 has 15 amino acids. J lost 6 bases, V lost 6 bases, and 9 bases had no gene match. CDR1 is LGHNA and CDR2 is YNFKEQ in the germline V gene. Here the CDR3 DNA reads TGTGCCAGCAGGGCGAGCGGGAGTAGCGCCGGGGAGCTGTTTTTT. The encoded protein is CASRASGSSAGELFF.

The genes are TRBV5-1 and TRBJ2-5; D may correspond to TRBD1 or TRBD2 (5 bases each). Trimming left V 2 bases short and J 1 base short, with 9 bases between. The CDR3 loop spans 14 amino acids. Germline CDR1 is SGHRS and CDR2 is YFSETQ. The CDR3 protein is CASSFRDAQETQYF. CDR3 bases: TGCGCCAGCAGCTTCCGGGACGCCCAAGAGACCCAGTACTTC.

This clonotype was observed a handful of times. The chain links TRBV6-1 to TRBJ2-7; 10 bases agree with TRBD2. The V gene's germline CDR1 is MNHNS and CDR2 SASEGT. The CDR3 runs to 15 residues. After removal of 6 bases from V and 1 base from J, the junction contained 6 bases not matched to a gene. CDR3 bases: TGTGCCAGCAGCCGGGGACTAGCGCGGTCCTACGAGCAGTACTTC. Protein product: CASSRGLARSYEQYF.